This T cell receptor (beta chain) was sequenced for a study of blood T cells in healthy people across ages. The use of a sample-barcoded 5' primer and a J-beta primer mix characterized a second PCR of about 7 to 12 cycles. Each CDR3 protein is one row after TCRdb ran MiXCR on the 5' RACE reads. The data contain 450,000 to 650,000 distinct CDR3 sequences, about 24% of them singletons. Only one count was recorded for this clonotype. Per the germline V gene, CDR1 is SGHVT and CDR2 is SQSDAQ. The CDR3 extends over 14 amino acids. The sample also formed part of further work on T cells of mothers and their children.

This chain connects TRBV7-4 to TRBJ2-5; D unclear. The DNA end favors TRBJ2-7, so the J call may be wrong. The sequencing input was blood. The TCR originated in a boy between 10 and 17 years old in good health. CDR3 sequence reads: CASSLGRISYEQYF. In DNA form, the CDR3 reads TGTGCCAGCAGCTTAGGGCGGATCTCCTACGAGCAGTACTTC.